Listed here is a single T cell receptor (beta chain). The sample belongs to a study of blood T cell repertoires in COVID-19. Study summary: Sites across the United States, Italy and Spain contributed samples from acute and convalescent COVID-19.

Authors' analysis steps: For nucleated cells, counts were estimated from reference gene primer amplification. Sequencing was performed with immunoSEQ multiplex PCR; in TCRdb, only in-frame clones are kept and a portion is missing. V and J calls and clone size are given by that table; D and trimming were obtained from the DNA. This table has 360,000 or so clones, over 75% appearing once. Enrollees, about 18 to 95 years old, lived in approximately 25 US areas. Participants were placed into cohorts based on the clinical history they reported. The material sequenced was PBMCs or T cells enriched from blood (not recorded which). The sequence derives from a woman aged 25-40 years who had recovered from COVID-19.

The CDR3 spells CASSGISLGVNEQFF. The CDR3 DNA follows: TGCGCCAGCAGTGGGATTAGTTTAGGGGTCAATGAGCAGTTCTTC. This chain uses TRBV10-2 with TRBJ2-1; D possibly corresponds to TRBD1 (5 bases). CDR3 size: 15 residues. Trimming left V 4 bases short and J 6 bases short, with 16 bases between. Germline V CDR1 and CDR2: WSHSY, SAAADI.